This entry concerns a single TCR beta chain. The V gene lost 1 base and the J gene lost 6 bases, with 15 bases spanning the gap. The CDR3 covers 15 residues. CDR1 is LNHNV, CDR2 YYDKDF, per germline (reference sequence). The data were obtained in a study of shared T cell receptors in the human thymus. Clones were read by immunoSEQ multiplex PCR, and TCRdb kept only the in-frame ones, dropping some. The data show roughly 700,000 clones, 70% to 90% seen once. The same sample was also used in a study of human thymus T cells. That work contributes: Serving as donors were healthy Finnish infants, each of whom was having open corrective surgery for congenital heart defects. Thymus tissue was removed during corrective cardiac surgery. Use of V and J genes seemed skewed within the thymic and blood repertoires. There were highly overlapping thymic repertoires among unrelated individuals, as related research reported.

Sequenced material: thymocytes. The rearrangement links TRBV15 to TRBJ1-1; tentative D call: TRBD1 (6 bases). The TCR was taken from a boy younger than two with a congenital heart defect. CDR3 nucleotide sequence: TGTGCCACCAGCAGAGTATTGGCCCAGGGGCCTGAAGCTTTCTTT. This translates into CATSRVLAQGPEAFF. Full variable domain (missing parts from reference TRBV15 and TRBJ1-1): DAMVIQNPRYQVTQFGKPVTLSCSQTLNHNVMYWYQQKSSQAPKLLFHYYDKDFNNEADTPDNFQSRRPNTSFCFLDIRSPGLGDTAMYLCATSRVLAQGPEAFFGQGTRLTVV.